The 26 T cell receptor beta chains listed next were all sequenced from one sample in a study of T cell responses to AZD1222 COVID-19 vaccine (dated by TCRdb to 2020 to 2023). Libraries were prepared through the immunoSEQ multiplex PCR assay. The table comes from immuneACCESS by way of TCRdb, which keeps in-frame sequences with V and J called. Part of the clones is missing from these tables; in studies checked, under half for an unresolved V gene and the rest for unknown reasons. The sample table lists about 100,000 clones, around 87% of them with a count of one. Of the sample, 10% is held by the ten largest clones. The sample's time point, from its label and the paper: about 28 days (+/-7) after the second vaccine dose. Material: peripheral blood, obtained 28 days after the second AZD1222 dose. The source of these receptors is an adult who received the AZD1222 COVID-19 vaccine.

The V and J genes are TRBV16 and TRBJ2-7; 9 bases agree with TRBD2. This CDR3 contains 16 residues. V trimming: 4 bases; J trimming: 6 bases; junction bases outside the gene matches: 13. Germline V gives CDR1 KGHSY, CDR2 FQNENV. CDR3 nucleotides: TGTGCCAGCAGCCCTCCCTGGAGCGGGAGGCTCTCCGAGCAGTACTTC. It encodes CASSPPWSGRLSEQYF.

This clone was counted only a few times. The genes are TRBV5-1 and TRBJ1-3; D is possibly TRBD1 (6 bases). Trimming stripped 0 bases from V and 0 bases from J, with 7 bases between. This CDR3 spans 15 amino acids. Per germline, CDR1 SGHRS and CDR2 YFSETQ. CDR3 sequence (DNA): TGCGCCAGCAGCTTGGAGGGGGGCTCTGGAAACACCATATATTTT. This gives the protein CASSLEGGSGNTIYF.

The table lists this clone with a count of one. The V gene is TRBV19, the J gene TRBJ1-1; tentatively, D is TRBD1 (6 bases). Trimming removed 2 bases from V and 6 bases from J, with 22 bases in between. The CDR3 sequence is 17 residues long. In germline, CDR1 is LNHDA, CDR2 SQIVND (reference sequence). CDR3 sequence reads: CASSIPGVSSWRAEAFF. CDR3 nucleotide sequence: TGTGCCAGTAGTATACCAGGGGTATCTTCTTGGAGGGCTGAAGCTTTCTTT.

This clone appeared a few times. CDR3: CASSPRYSRDEQFF. CDR3 sequence (DNA): TGTGCCAGCAGTCCCCGATACTCTAGAGACGAGCAGTTCTTC. V usage is TRBV27 and J usage is TRBJ2-1; D unclear. Trimming took off 5 bases at V and 10 bases at J, with 18 bases between the two ends. Germline values: CDR1 MNHEY, CDR2 SMNVEV (reference sequence). The CDR3 has 14 amino acids.

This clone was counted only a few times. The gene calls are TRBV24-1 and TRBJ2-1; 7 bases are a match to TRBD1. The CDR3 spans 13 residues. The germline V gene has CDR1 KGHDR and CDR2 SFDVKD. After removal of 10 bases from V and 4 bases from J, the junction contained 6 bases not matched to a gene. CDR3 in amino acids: CATWDRDYNEQFF. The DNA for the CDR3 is TGTGCCACTTGGGACAGAGATTACAATGAGCAGTTCTTC.

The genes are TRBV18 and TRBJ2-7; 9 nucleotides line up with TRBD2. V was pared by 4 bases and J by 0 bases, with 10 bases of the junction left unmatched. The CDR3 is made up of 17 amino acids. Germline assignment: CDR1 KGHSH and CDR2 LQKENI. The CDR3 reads CASSLSSTSGISYEQYF. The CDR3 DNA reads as TGTGCCAGCTCACTATCCTCGACTAGCGGAATCTCCTACGAGCAGTACTTC.

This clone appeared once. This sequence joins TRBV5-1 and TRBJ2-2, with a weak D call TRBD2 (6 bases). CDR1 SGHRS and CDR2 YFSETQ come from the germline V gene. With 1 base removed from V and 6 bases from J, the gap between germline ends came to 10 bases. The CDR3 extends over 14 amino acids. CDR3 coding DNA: TGCGCCAGCAGCTTGAACGGAGGGTCCGGGGAGCTGTTTTTT. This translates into CASSLNGGSGELFF.

The CDR3 spells CASSVSGASNQPQHF. The CDR3 nucleotides read TGTGCCAGCAGCGTCTCCGGGGCTAGCAATCAGCCCCAGCATTTT. The V call is TRBV9, the J call TRBJ1-5, with D perhaps matching TRBD1 (5 bases). Germline loops: CDR1 SGDLS, CDR2 YYNGEE. This CDR3 is 15 amino acids long. Trimming took 2 bases from V and 0 from J, leaving 9 bases between them.

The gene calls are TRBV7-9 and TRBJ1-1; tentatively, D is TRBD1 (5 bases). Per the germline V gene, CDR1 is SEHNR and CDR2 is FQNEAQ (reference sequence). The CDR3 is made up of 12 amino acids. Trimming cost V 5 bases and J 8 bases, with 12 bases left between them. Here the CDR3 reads CASSRGRFEAFF. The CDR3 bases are TGTGCCAGCAGCCGGGGACGGTTCGAAGCTTTCTTT.

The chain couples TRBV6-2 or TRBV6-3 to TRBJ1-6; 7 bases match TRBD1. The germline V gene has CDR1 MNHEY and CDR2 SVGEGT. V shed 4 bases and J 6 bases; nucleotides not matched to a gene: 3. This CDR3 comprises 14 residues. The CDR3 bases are TGTGCCAGCAGTTCACAGGGGCTTAATTCACCCCTCCACTTT. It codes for CASSSQGLNSPLHF.

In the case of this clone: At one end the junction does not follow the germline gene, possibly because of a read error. DNA of the CDR3: TGTGCCAGCAGCGTTACGGACACGTCTAAGTATGGCTACACCTTC. It is translated as CASSVTDTSKYGYTF. The chain combines TRBV9 with TRBJ1-2; TRBD1 is a possible D gene (5 bases). Germline CDR1 reads SGDLS; CDR2 reads YYNGEE. The CDR3 length is 15 residues.

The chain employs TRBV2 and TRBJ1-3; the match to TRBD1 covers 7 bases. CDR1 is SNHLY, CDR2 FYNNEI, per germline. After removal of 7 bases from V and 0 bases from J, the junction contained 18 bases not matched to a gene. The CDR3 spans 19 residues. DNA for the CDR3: TGTGCCAGCACAGTCAGGGGGGGGCGGATTACAAGCTCTGGAAACACCATATATTTT. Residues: CASTVRGGRITSSGNTIYF.

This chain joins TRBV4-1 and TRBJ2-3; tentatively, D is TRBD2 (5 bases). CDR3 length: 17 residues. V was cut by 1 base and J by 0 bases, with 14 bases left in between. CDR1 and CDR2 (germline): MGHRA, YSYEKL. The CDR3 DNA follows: TGCGCCAGCAGCCAAGCGGCCAGGACTGCTAGCACAGATACGCAGTATTTT. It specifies CASSQAARTASTDTQYF.

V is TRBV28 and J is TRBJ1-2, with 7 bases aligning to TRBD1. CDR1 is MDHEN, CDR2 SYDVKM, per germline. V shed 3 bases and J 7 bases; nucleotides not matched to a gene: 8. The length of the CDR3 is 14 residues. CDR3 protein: CASSFRDRWFGYTF. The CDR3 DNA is TGTGCCAGCAGTTTTCGGGACAGATGGTTTGGCTACACCTTC.

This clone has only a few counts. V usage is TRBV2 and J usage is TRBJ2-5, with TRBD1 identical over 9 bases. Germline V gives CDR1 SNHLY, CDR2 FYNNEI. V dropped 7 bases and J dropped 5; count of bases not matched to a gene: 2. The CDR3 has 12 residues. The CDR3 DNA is TGTGCCAGCACGGGGACAGGGGAGACCCAGTACTTC. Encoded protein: CASTGTGETQYF.

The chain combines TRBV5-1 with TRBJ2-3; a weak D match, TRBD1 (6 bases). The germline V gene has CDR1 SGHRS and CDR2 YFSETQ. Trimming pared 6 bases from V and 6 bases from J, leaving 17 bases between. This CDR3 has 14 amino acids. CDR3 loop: CASTPGVSGDTQYF. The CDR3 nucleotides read TGCGCCAGCACCCCAGGGGTTTCAGGCGATACGCAGTATTTT. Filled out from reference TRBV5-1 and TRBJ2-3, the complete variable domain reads KAGVTQTPRYLIKTRGQQVTLSCSPISGHRSVSWYQQTPGQGLQFLFEYFSETQRNKGNFPGRFSGRQFSNSRSEMNVSTLELGDSALYLCASTPGVSGDTQYFGPGTRLTVL.

The DNA for the CDR3 is TGTGCCAGCAGCCCCCATGACAGGATCCGGGAGACCCAGTACTTC. Protein: CASSPHDRIRETQYF. The V gene is TRBV7-9, the J gene TRBJ2-5, with D maybe TRBD1 (6 bases). V was pared by 5 bases and J by 5 bases, with 18 bases between. The CDR3 consists of 15 residues. Germline CDR1 is SEHNR and CDR2 is FQNEAQ (reference sequence). The full variable domain, with the rest looked up from reference TRBV7-9 and TRBJ2-5, is DTGVSQNPRHKITKRGQNVTFRCDPISEHNRLYWYRQTLGQGPEFLTYFQNEAQLEKSRLLSDRFSAERPKGSFSTLEIQRTEQGDSAMYLCASSPHDRIRETQYFGPGTRLLVL.

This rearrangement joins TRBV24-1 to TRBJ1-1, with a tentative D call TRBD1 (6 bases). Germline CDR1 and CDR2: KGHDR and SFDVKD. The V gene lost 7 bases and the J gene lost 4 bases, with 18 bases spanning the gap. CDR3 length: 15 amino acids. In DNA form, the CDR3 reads TGTGCCACCAGACGGGGGGGCTGGGCTAGCACTGAAGCTTTCTTT. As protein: CATRRGGWASTEAFF.

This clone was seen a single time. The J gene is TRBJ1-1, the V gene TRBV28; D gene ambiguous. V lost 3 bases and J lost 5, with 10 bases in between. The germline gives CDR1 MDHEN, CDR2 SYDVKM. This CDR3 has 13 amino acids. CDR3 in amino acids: CASSFGGMTEAFF. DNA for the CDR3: TGTGCCAGCAGTTTTGGTGGCATGACTGAAGCTTTCTTT.

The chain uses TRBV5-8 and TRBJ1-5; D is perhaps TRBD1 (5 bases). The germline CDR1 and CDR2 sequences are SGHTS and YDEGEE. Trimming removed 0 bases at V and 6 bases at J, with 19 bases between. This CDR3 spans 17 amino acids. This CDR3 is CASSLGVRADLGQPQHF. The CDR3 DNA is TGTGCCAGCAGCTTGGGAGTCAGGGCGGACTTGGGTCAGCCCCAGCATTTT.

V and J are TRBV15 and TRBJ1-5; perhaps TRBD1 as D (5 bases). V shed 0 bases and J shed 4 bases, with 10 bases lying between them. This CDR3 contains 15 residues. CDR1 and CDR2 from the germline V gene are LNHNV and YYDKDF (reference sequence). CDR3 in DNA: TGTGCCACCAGCAGAGATGGGGGGGGAAATCAGCCCCAGCATTTT. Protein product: CATSRDGGGNQPQHF.

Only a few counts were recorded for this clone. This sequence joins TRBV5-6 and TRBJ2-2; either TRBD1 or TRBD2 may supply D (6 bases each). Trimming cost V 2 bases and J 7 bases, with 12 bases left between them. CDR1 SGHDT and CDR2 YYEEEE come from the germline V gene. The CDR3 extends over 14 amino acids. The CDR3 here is CASSLSGGIGELFF. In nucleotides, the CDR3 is TGTGCCAGCAGCTTATCCGGGGGCATCGGGGAGCTGTTTTTT.

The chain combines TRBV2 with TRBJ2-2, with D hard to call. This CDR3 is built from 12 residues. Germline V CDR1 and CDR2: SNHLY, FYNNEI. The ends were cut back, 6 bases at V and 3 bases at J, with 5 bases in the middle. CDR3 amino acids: CASSPHTGELFF. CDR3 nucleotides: TGTGCCAGCAGCCCTCACACCGGGGAGCTGTTTTTT.

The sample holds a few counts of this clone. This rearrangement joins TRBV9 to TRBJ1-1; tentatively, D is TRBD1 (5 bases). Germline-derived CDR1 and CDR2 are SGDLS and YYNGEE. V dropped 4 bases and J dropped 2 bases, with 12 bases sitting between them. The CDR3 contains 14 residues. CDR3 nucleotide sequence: TGTGCCAGCAGCCCGAGGGGACTTAACACTGAAGCTTTCTTT. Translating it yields CASSPRGLNTEAFF.

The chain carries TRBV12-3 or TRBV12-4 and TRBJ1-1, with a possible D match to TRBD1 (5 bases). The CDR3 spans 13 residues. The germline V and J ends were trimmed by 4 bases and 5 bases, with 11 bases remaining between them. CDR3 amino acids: CASSWGGGTEAFF. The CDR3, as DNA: TGTGCCAGCAGTTGGGGGGGAGGAACTGAAGCTTTCTTT.

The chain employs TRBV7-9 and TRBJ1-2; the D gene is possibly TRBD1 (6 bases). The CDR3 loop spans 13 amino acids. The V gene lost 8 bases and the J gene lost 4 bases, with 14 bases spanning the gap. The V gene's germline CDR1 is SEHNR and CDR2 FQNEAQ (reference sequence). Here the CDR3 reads CASARTDPYGYTF. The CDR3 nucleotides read TGTGCCAGCGCTAGGACAGACCCCTATGGCTACACCTTC. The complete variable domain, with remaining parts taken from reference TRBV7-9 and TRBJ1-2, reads DTGVSQNPRHKITKRGQNVTFRCDPISEHNRLYWYRQTLGQGPEFLTYFQNEAQLEKSRLLSDRFSAERPKGSFSTLEIQRTEQGDSAMYLCASARTDPYGYTFGSGTRLTVV.